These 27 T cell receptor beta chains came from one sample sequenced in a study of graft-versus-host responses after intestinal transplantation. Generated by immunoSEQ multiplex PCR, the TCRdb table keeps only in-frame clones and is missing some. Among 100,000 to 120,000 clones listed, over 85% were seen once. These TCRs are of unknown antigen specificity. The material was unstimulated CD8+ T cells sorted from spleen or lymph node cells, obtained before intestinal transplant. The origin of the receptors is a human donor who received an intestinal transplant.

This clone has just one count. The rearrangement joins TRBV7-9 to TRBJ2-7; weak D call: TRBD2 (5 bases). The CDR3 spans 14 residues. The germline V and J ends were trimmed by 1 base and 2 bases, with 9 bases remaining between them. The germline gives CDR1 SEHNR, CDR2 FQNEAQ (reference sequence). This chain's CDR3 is CASSLGPGTYEQYF. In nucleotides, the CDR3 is TGTGCCAGCAGCTTAGGTCCGGGAACCTACGAGCAGTACTTC.

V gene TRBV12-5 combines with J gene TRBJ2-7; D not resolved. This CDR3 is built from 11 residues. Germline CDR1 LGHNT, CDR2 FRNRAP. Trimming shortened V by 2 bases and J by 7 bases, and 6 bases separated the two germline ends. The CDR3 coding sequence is TGTGCTAGTGGTTTGTCGCCGGAGCAGTACTTC. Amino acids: CASGLSPEQYF. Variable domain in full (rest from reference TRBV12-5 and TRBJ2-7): DARVTQTPRHKVTEMGQEVTMRCQPILGHNTVFWYRQTMMQGLELLAYFRNRAPLDDSGMPKDRFSAEMPDATLATLKIQPSEPRDSAVYFCASGLSPEQYFGPGTRLTVT.

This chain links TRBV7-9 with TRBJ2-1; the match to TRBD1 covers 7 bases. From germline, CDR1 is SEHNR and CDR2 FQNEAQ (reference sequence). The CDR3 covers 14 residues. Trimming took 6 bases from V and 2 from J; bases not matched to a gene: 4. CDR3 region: CASRWTGTYNEQFF. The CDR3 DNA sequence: TGTGCCAGCAGGTGGACAGGCACCTACAATGAGCAGTTCTTC.

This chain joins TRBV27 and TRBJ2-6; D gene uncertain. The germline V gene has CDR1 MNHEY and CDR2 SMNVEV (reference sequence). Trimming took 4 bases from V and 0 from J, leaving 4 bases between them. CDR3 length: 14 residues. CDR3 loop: CASSSLSGANVLTF. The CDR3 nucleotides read TGTGCCAGCAGTTCCCTCTCTGGGGCCAACGTCCTGACTTTC.

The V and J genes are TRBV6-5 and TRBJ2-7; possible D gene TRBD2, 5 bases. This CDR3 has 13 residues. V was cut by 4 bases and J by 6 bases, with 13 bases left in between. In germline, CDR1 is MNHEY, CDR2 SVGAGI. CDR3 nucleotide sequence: TGTGCCAGCAGTTTCGGCGGGTTGAGCGAGCAGTACTTC. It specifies CASSFGGLSEQYF.

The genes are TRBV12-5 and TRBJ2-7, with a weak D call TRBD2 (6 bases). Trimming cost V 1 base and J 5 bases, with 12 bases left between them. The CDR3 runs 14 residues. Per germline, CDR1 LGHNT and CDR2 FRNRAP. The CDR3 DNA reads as TGTGCTAGTGGTTTGGGTCCGGGGAGGAACGAGCAGTACTTC. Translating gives CASGLGPGRNEQYF.

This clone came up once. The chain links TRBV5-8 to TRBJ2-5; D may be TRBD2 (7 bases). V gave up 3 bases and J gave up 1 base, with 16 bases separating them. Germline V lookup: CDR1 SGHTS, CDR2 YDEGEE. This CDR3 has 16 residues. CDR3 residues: CASSSRGGGLQETQYF. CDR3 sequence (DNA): TGTGCCAGCAGCTCGAGGGGCGGGGGCCTCCAAGAGACCCAGTACTTC.

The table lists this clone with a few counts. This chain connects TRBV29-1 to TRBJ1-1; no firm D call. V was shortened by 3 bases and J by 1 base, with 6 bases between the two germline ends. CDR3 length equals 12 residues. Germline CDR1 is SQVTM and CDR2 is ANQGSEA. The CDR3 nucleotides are TGCAGCGTTGAGCTGGGGAACACTGAAGCTTTCTTT. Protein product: CSVELGNTEAFF.

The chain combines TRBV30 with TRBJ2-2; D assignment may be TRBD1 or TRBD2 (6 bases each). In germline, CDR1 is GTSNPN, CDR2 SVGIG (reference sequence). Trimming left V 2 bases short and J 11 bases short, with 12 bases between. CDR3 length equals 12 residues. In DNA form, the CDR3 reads TGTGCCTGGAGTACCGGGGGCACCGAGCTGTTTTTT. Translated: CAWSTGGTELFF.

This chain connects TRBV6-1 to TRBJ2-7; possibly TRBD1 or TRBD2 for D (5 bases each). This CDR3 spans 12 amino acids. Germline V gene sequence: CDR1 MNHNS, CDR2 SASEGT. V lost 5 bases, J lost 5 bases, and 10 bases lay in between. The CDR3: CASSLGVDEQYF. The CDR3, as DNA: TGTGCCAGCAGTTTGGGGGTGGACGAGCAGTACTTC.

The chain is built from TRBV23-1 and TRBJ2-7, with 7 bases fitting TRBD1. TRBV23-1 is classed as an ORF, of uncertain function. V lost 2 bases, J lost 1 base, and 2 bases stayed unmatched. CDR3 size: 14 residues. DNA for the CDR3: TGCGCCAGCAGTCAAAACAGGGGATCCTACGAGCAGTACTTC. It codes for CASSQNRGSYEQYF.

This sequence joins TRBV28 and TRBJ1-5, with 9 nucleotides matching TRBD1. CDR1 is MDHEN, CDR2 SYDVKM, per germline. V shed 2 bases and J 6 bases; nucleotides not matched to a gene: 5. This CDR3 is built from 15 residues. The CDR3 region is CASSLNRGLVQPQHF. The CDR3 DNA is TGTGCCAGCAGTTTAAACAGGGGGCTAGTTCAGCCCCAGCATTTT.

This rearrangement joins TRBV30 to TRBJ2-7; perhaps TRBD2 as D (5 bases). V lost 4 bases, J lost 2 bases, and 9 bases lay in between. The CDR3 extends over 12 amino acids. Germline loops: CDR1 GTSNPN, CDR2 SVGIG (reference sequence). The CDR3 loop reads CAWKGVPYEQYF. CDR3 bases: TGTGCCTGGAAGGGAGTTCCCTACGAGCAGTACTTC.

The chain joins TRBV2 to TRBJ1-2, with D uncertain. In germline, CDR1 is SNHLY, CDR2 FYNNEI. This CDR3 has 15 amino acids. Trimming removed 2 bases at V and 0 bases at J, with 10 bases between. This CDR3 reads CASSETPTANYGYTF. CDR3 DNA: TGTGCCAGCAGTGAAACCCCGACGGCTAACTATGGCTACACCTTC.

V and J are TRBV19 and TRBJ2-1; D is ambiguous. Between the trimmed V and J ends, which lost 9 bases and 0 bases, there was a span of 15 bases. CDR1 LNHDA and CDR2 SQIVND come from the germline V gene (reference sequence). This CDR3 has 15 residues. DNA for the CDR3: TGTGCCAGCAGCACCGGGTTCACCTCCTACAATGAGCAGTTCTTC. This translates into CASSTGFTSYNEQFF.

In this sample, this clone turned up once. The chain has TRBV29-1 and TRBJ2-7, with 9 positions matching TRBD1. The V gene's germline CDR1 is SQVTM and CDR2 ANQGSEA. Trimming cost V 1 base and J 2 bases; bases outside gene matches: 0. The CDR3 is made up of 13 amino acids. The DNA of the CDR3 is TGCAGCGTTGAAGGGACAGGGGCCTACGAGCAGTACTTC. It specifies CSVEGTGAYEQYF.

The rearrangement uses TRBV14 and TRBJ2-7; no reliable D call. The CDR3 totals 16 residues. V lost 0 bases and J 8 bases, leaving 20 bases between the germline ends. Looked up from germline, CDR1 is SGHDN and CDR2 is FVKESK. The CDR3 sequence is CASSQDIFGREGQQYF. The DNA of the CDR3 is TGTGCCAGCAGCCAAGACATATTTGGAAGGGAAGGTCAGCAGTACTTC. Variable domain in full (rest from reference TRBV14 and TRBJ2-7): EAGVTQFPSHSVIEKGQTVTLRCDPISGHDNLYWYRRVMGKEIKFLLHFVKESKQDESGMPNNRFLAERTGGTYSTLKVQPAELEDSGVYFCASSQDIFGREGQQYFGPGTRLTVT.

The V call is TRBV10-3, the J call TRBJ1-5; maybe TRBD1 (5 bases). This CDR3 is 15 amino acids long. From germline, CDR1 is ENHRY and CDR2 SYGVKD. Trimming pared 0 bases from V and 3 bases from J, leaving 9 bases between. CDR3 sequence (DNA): TGTGCCATCAGTGAGTCGGAAGGGGTCAATCAGCCCCAGCATTTT. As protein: CAISESEGVNQPQHF.

CDR3 DNA sequence: TGTGCCAGCAGCGCCTACTCCGGGACAGGCTCCTACAATGAGCAGTTCTTC. It specifies CASSAYSGTGSYNEQFF. V is TRBV9 and J is TRBJ2-1; 8 bases line up with TRBD1. CDR1 and CDR2 (germline): SGDLS, YYNGEE. The V segment lost 3 bases and the J segment 0 bases; nucleotides outside the gene matches: 8. This CDR3 has 17 amino acids. The full variable domain, in which reference TRBV9 and TRBJ2-1 provide the parts outside the CDR3, is DSGVTQTPKHLITATGQRVTLRCSPRSGDLSVYWYQQSLDQGLQFLIQYYNGEERAKGNILERFSAQQFPDLHSELNLSSLELGDSALYFCASSAYSGTGSYNEQFFGPGTRLTVL.

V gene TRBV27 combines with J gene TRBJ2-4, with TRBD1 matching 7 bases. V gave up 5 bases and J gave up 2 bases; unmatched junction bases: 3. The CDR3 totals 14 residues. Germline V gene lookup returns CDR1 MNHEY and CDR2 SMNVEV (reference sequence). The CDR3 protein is CASSPRGSKNIQYF. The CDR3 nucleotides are TGTGCCAGCAGTCCCAGGGGGTCCAAAAACATTCAGTACTTC.

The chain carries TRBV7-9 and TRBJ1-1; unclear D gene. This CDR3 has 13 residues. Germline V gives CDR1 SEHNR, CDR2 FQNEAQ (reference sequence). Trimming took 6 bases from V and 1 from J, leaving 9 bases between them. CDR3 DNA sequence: TGTGCCAGCAGAGTTTGGGGGAACACTGAAGCTTTCTTT. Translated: CASRVWGNTEAFF.

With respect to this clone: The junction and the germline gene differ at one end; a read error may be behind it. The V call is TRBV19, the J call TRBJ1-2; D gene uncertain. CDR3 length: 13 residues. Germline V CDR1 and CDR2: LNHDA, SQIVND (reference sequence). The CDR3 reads CASTWTVGYGYIF. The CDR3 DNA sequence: TGTGCCAGTACCTGGACCGTGGGGTATGGCTACATCTTC.

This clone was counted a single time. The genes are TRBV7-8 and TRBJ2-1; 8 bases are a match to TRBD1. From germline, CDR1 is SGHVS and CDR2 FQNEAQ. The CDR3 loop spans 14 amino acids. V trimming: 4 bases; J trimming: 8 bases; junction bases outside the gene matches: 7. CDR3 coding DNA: TGTGCCAGCAGCTCGATCAGGGGGCAAGATGAGCAGTTCTTC. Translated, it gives CASSSIRGQDEQFF.

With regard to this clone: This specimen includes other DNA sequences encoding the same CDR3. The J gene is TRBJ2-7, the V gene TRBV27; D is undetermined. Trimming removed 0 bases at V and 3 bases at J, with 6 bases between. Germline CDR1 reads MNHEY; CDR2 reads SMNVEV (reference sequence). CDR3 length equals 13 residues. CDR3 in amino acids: CASSLSEDYEQYF. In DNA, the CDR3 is TGTGCCAGCAGTTTATCAGAAGACTACGAGCAGTACTTC.

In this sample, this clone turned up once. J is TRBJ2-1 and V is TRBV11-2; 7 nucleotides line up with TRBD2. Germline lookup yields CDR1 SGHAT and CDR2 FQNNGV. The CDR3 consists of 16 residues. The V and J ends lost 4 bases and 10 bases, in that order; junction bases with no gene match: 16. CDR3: CASSYRAGYPSYEQFF. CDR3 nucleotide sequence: TGTGCCAGCAGCTATCGAGCGGGGTACCCCTCGTACGAGCAGTTCTTC.

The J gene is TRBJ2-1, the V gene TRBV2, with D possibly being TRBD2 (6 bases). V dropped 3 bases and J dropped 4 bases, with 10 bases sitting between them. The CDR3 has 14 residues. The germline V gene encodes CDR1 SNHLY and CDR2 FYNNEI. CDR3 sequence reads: CASSELASYNEQFF. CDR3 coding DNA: TGTGCCAGCAGTGAGCTAGCGTCATACAATGAGCAGTTCTTC.

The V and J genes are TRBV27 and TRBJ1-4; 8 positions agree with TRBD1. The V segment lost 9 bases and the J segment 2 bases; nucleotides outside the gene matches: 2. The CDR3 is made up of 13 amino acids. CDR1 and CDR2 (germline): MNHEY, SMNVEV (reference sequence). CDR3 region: CASRQGTNEKLFF. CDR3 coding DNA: TGTGCCAGTCGACAGGGGACTAATGAAAAACTGTTTTTT.